This T cell receptor beta chain appears in the sequencing data of a study of shared T cell receptors in the human thymus. Germline V gene lookup returns CDR1 MDHEN and CDR2 SYDVKM. The J segment lost 7 bases and the V segment lost 6 bases, leaving 11 bases of the junction unmatched. The CDR3 totals 16 residues. Assay used: immunoSEQ multiplex PCR; TCRdb lists only in-frame clones, some missing. The repertoire holds some 720,000 clones, with more than 75% as singletons. This sample was shared with a second study, whose subject was human thymus T cells. That source notes: All donors were healthy Finnish infants who were undergoing corrective surgery to treat congenital heart defects. Thymus was obtained from resections taken during corrective heart surgery.

J is TRBJ2-7 and V is TRBV28; TRBD2 matches at 14 bases. This sequence was found in a boy in the first two years of life with a congenital heart defect. The material sequenced was thymocytes. CDR3 bases: TGTGCCAGCAGGTTAGGGGGACTAGCGGGAGTTGAAGAGCAGTACTTC. Encoded protein: CASRLGGLAGVEEQYF.